The source of this T cell receptor (beta chain) is a study of shared clonotypes between healthy human individuals. Overall study findings and caveats: Among donors, clonotype sharing was expected to be affected by sequencing depth.

Each cell subset's genomic DNA was divided evenly among several immunoSEQ plates. Per the original methods: With immunoSEQ giving junction-only sequences and no quality scores, filtering differed. TCRdb's table, derived via immunoSEQ multiplex PCR, lists solely in-frame clones and lacks some. V, J and clone size derive from that table, while D and trimming were established from the DNA sequence. The sample lists around 430,000 clones; around 79% were seen once. In regard to this clone: As yet, its antigen is unknown.

Germline V gene lookup returns CDR1 SGHTA and CDR2 FQGTGA. The CDR3 runs to 14 residues. Trimming took off 2 bases at V and 5 bases at J, with 13 bases between the two ends. This receptor was identified in a woman between 35 and 50 years old in good health. Some clones in this sample may be carry-over from other donors' samples. This sequence joins TRBV7-3 and TRBJ2-7; D is possibly TRBD2 (5 bases). The specimen was PBMCs. The CDR3 nucleotides read TGTGCCAGCAGCTTAGTTGCTAGCTCTAACGAGCAGTACTTC. The encoded protein is CASSLVASSNEQYF.